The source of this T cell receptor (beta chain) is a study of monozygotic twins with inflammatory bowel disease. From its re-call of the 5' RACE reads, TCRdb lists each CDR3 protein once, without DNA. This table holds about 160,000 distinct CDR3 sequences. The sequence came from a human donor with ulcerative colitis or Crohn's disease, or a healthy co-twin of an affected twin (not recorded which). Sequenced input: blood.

The CDR3 sequence is CAISESGQPNEQFF. This chain links TRBV10-3 with TRBJ2-1; TCRdb designates TRBD1, a call that cannot be tested without DNA. This CDR3 has 14 residues. The germline CDR1 and CDR2 sequences are ENHRY and SYGVKD.